A single sample gave rise to the 15 T cell receptor beta chains below, sequenced in a study of blood T cell repertoires in COVID-19. Libraries were prepared by immunoSEQ multiplex PCR; TCRdb keeps only in-frame clonotypes and omits some of them. The repertoire has 250,000 to 300,000 clones, roughly 93% of them found once; the top ten carry over 2%. Sequenced sample: PBMCs or T cells enriched from blood (not recorded which). The source is a middle-aged woman with acute COVID-19.

To note about this clone: The sample carries other DNA sequences with the same CDR3. The CDR3, as DNA: TGTGCCAGCAGATCGGACAGCTATGGCTACACCTTC. The encoded protein is CASRSDSYGYTF. The chain has TRBV2 and TRBJ1-2, with D possibly matching TRBD1 (6 bases). Deletions cut 6 bases from V and 4 bases from J, with 9 bases between. The CDR3 runs 12 residues. From germline, CDR1 is SNHLY and CDR2 FYNNEI.

The chain uses TRBV5-1 and TRBJ2-3; 14 nucleotides agree with TRBD2. The J segment lost 4 bases and the V segment lost 3 bases, leaving 4 bases of the junction unmatched. The CDR3 spans 16 residues. Germline CDR1 SGHRS, CDR2 YFSETQ. The CDR3: CASSWTSGGSADTQYF. CDR3 in DNA: TGCGCCAGCAGCTGGACTAGCGGGGGGTCTGCAGATACGCAGTATTTT. Combining the CDR3 with reference TRBV5-1 and TRBJ2-3 gives the whole variable domain KAGVTQTPRYLIKTRGQQVTLSCSPISGHRSVSWYQQTPGQGLQFLFEYFSETQRNKGNFPGRFSGRQFSNSRSEMNVSTLELGDSALYLCASSWTSGGSADTQYFGPGTRLTVL.

The chain combines TRBV18 with TRBJ2-5; no clear D. Germline V CDR1 and CDR2: KGHSH, LQKENI. V dropped 6 bases and J dropped 1 base, with 12 bases sitting between them. This CDR3 is built from 14 residues. The CDR3 DNA sequence: TGTGCCAGCTCCACCGCCTATCTCCAAGAGACCCAGTACTTC. This codes for CASSTAYLQETQYF.

The chain combines TRBV4-1 with TRBJ1-2, with D hard to call. The CDR3 extends over 15 amino acids. The germline V gene has CDR1 MGHRA and CDR2 YSYEKL. The V and J ends lost 0 bases and 1 base respectively, with 9 bases between them. CDR3 sequence: CASSQDTDINYGYTF. The CDR3 DNA sequence: TGCGCCAGCAGCCAAGATACAGACATTAACTATGGCTACACCTTC.

The chain employs TRBV29-1 and TRBJ1-2; TRBD1 matches at 12 bases. V was pared by 7 bases and J by 8 bases, with 20 bases of the junction left unmatched. The CDR3 length is 17 residues. The germline V gene encodes CDR1 SQVTM and CDR2 ANQGSEA. The CDR3 is CSARDRGRNERGRGYTF. In DNA form, the CDR3 reads TGCAGCGCTCGGGACAGGGGGCGAAACGAACGGGGTAGAGGCTACACCTTC.

The gene calls are TRBV13 and TRBJ2-7, with 15 nucleotides matching TRBD2. The length of the CDR3 is 16 residues. Germline lookup yields CDR1 PRHDT and CDR2 FYEKMQ (reference sequence). The ends lost 3 bases at V and 4 bases at J; junction bases unmatched: 4. The CDR3 protein is CASSFGTSGRRYEQYF. CDR3 bases: TGTGCCAGCAGCTTCGGGACTAGCGGGAGGAGGTACGAGCAGTACTTC.

The chain is built from TRBV2 and TRBJ1-5; perhaps TRBD1 as D (6 bases). V lost 4 bases and J lost 6, with 16 bases in between. The germline V gene has CDR1 SNHLY and CDR2 FYNNEI. There are 15 residues in the CDR3. CDR3 sequence: CASSGGGSGAQPQHF. CDR3 bases: TGTGCCAGCAGTGGGGGGGGCTCTGGGGCTCAGCCCCAGCATTTT.

The chain is built from TRBV30 and TRBJ2-3, with D possibly being TRBD1 (6 bases). The V and J ends lost 3 bases and 4 bases respectively, with 17 bases between them. This CDR3 is built from 15 residues. Germline CDR1 GTSNPN, CDR2 SVGIG (reference sequence). CDR3 sequence: CAWSSGQTGADTQYF. The CDR3 nucleotides read TGTGCCTGGAGCAGTGGACAGACGGGCGCAGATACGCAGTATTTT.

This clone was recorded once. V and J are TRBV6-6 and TRBJ1-3; 8 bases are a match to TRBD1. The CDR3 is 16 residues long. Trimming cost V 2 bases and J 4 bases; bases outside gene matches: 7. Germline V gene lookup returns CDR1 MNHNY and CDR2 SVGAGI (reference sequence). CDR3 loop: CASSYPTGESGNTIYF. In DNA, the CDR3 is TGTGCCAGCAGTTACCCGACAGGGGAATCCGGAAACACCATATATTTT.

The CDR3 spells CASSWGQGSIRTYEQYF. In nucleotides, the CDR3 is TGTGCCAGCAGCTGGGGACAGGGGTCTATCCGGACCTACGAGCAGTACTTC. V gene TRBV7-2 combines with J gene TRBJ2-7; 10 bases map to TRBD1. CDR3 size: 17 residues. V shed 4 bases and J 2 bases; nucleotides not matched to a gene: 11. The germline CDR1 and CDR2 sequences are SGHTA and FQGNSA.

This clone was detected once. The chain recombines TRBV24-1 with TRBJ2-5; TRBD2 matches at 15 bases. Germline V lookup: CDR1 KGHDR, CDR2 SFDVKD. The junction had 4 bases not matched to a gene; V was cut back by 3 bases and J by 3 bases. The CDR3 loop spans 17 amino acids. The CDR3 DNA is TGTGCCACCAGTGATATCGGGACTAGCGGGGGGAAAGAGACCCAGTACTTC. As protein: CATSDIGTSGGKETQYF.

The J gene is TRBJ2-5, the V gene TRBV4-1; possible D gene TRBD2, 7 bases. Germline V gene lookup returns CDR1 MGHRA and CDR2 YSYEKL. The ends were cut back, 1 base at V and 3 bases at J, with 12 bases in the middle. This CDR3 spans 15 amino acids. This CDR3 reads CASSQVSGGEETQYF. The CDR3 DNA follows: TGCGCCAGCAGCCAAGTTTCGGGGGGCGAAGAGACCCAGTACTTC.

For the CDR3, the DNA is TGTGCCAGCAGTCCCCAACCGCGACTCCCGGGCGGGGAGCTGTTTTTT. Protein sequence: CASSPQPRLPGGELFF. The chain is built from TRBV28 and TRBJ2-2; D uncertain. Trimming took 5 bases from V and 7 from J, leaving 20 bases between them. CDR3 size: 16 residues. The germline V gene has CDR1 MDHEN and CDR2 SYDVKM.

The rearrangement links TRBV28 to TRBJ2-7; 9 bases are shared with TRBD1. With V trimmed by 6 bases and J by 10 bases, 4 bases remained unmatched. The CDR3 has 11 residues. CDR1 is MDHEN and CDR2 is SYDVKM in the germline V gene. Here the CDR3 DNA reads TGTGCCAGCAGCCGGGGACAGGGACAGTACTTC. This translates into CASSRGQGQYF. The full variable domain, rest sourced from reference TRBV28 and TRBJ2-7, is DVKVTQSSRYLVKRTGEKVFLECVQDMDHENMFWYRQDPGLGLRLIYFSYDVKMKEKGDIPEGYSVSREKKERFSLILESASTNQTSMYLCASSRGQGQYFGPGTRLTVT.

The chain couples TRBV7-3 to TRBJ2-5; 8 bases fit TRBD2. Germline CDR1 reads SGHTA; CDR2 reads FQGTGA. Losses at the gene ends were 5 bases for V and 1 base for J; bases not matched to a gene: 6. The CDR3 has 15 residues. The CDR3 bases are TGTGCCAGCAGCCCGGGCGGGGGGCGCCAAGAGACCCAGTACTTC. Its protein product is CASSPGGGRQETQYF.